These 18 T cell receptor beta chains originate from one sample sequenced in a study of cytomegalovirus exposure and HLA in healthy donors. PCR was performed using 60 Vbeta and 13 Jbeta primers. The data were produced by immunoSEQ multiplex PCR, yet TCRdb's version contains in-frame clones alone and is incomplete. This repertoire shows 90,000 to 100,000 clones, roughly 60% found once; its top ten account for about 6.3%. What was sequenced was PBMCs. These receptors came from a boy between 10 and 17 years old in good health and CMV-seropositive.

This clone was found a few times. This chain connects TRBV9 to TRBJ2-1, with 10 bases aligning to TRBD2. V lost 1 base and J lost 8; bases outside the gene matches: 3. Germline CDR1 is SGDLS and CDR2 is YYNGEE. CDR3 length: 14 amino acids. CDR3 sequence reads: CASSVSGRGDEQFF. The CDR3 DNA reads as TGTGCCAGCAGCGTAAGCGGGAGGGGGGATGAGCAGTTCTTC.

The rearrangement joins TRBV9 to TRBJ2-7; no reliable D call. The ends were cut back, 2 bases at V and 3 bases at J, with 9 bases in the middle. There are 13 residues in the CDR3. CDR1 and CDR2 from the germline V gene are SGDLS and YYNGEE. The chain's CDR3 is CASSVGPDYEQYF. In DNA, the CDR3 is TGTGCCAGCAGCGTTGGGCCCGACTACGAGCAGTACTTC.

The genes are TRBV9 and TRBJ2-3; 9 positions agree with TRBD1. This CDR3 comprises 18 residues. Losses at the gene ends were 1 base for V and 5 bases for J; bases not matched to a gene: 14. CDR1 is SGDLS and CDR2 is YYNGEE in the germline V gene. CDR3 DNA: TGTGCCAGCAGCGTAACCCCGTCCCCACGGACAGGGGAAGATACGCAGTATTTT. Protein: CASSVTPSPRTGEDTQYF.

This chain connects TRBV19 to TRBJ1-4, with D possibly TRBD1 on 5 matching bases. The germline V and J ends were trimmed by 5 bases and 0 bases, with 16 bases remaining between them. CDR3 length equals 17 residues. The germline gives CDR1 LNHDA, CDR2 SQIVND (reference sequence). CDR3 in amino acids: CASSGRVRTPTNEKLFF. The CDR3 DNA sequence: TGTGCCAGTAGTGGGAGGGTGCGGACACCAACTAATGAAAAACTGTTTTTT.

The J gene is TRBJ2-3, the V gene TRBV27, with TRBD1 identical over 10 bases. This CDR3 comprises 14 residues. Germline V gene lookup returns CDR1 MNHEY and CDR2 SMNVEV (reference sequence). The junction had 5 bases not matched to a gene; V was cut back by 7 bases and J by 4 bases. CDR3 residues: CASKSGQGPDTQYF. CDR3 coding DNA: TGTGCCAGCAAATCGGGACAGGGGCCAGATACGCAGTATTTT.

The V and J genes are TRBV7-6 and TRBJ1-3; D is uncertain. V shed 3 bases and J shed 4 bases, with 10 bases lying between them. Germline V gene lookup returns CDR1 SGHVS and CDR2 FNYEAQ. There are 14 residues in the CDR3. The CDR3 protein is CASSLSHQGNTIYF. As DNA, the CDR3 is TGTGCCAGCAGCTTGTCCCATCAGGGAAACACCATATATTTT. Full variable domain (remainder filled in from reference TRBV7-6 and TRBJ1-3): GAGVSQSPRYKVTKRGQDVALRCDPISGHVSLYWYRQALGQGPEFLTYFNYEAQQDKSGLPNDRFSAERPEGSISTLTIQRTEQRDSAMYRCASSLSHQGNTIYFGEGSWLTVV.

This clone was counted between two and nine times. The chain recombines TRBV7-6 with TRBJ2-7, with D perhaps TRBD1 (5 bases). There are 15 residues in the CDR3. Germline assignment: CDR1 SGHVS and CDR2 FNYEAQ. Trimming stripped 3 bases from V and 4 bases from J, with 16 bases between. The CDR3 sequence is CASSFSTVMGYEQYF. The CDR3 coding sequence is TGTGCCAGCAGCTTCTCGACAGTAATGGGATACGAGCAGTACTTC.

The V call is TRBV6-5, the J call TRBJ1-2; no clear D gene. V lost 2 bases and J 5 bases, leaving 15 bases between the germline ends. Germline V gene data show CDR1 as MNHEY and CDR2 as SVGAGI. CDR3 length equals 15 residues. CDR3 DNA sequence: TGTGCCAGCAGTTACCTGGGCCGAGAGGGATATGGCTACACCTTC. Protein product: CASSYLGREGYGYTF.

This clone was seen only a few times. CDR3 DNA: TGTGCCAGCTCATCCAGGGGGGCCATCGATTCACCCCTCCACTTT. Protein product: CASSSRGAIDSPLHF. The V call is TRBV18, the J call TRBJ1-6; 7 nucleotides line up with TRBD1. V gave up 5 bases and J gave up 8 bases; unmatched junction bases: 9. The CDR3 totals 15 residues. Germline CDR1 KGHSH, CDR2 LQKENI.

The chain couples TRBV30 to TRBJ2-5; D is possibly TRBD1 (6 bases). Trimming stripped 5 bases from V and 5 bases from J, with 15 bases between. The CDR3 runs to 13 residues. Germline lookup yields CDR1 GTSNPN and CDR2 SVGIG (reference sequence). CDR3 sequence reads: CAWGTAGAETQYF. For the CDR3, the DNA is TGTGCCTGGGGGACGGCAGGGGCGGAGACCCAGTACTTC.

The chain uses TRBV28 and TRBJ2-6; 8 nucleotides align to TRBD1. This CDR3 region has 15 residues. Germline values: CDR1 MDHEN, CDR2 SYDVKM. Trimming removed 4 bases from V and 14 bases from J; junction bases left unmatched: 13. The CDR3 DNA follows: TGTGCCAGCAGTTCCTACAGGGGGTCCTTCAGTATCCTGACTTTC. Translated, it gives CASSSYRGSFSILTF.

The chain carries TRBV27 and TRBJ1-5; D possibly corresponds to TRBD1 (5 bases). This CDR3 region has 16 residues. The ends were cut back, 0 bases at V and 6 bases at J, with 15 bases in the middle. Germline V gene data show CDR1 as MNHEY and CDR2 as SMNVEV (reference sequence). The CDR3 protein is CASSLSSRGIGQPQHF. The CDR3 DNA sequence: TGTGCCAGCAGTTTATCCTCCCGGGGGATTGGTCAGCCCCAGCATTTT.

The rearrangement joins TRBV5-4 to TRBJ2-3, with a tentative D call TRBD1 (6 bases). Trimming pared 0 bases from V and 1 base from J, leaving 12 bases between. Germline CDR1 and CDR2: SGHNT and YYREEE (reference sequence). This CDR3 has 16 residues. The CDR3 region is CASSLARAGGTDTQYF. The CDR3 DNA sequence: TGTGCCAGCAGCTTGGCCCGGGCAGGGGGCACAGATACGCAGTATTTT.

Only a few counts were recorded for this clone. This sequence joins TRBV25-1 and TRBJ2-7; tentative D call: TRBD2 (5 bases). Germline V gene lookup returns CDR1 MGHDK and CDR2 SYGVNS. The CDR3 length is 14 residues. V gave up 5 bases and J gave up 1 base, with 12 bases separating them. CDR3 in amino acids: CASSLATRSYEQYF. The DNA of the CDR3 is TGTGCCAGCAGTCTAGCCACCAGGTCCTACGAGCAGTACTTC.

CDR3 sequence reads: CASSLSRGTEAFF. CDR3 in DNA: TGCGCCAGCAGCCTCTCCAGGGGCACTGAAGCTTTCTTT. The chain recombines TRBV4-1 with TRBJ1-1, with D perhaps TRBD1 (6 bases). Deletions cut 4 bases from V and 4 bases from J, with 10 bases between. Germline CDR1 MGHRA, CDR2 YSYEKL. The CDR3 is 13 residues long.

DNA for the CDR3: TGCAGCGTTGTAGCGGTAACCTACAATGAGCAGTTCTTC. Protein: CSVVAVTYNEQFF. The rearrangement joins TRBV29-1 to TRBJ2-1, with a possible D match to TRBD2 (6 bases). The length of the CDR3 is 13 residues. The V and J ends lost 4 bases and 2 bases respectively, with 9 bases between them. The V gene's germline CDR1 is SQVTM and CDR2 ANQGSEA.

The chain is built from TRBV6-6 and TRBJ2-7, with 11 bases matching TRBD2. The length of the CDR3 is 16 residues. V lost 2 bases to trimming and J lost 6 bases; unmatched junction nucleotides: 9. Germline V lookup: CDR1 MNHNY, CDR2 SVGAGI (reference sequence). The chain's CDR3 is CASSYPQLAGVGEQYF. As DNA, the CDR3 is TGTGCCAGCAGTTACCCCCAACTAGCGGGGGTAGGCGAGCAGTACTTC.

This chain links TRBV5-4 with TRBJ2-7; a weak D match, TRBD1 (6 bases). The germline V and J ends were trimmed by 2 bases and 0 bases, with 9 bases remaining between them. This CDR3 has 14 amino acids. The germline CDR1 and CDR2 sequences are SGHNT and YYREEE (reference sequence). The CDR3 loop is CASSLWDTSYEQYF. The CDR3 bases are TGTGCCAGCAGCTTATGGGACACCTCCTACGAGCAGTACTTC.